The source of this T cell receptor (beta chain) is a study of T cells in Graves' hyperthyroidism and ophthalmopathy. Whole-study context: Peripheral blood collection took place at initial diagnosis, before any treatment.

TCR beta CDR3 regions were amplified from RNA transcripts. First-round RT-PCR targeting the TCR CDR3 was performed with the HTBI primer set. In TCRdb, the multiplex PCR reads were re-called with MiXCR into one record per CDR3 protein. The sample lists 400,000 to 600,000 distinct CDR3 sequences, 20% occurring once. Trimming cost V 6 bases and J 2 bases; bases outside gene matches: 4. The CDR3 covers 15 residues. A remark on this clonotype: Its antigen is not identified.

Regarding the study as a whole: Blood also contained most expanded thyroid clonotypes above 0.001.

Patients aged 18 to 65 had newly diagnosed hyperthyroidism of under 2 months' duration. For the diagnoses, clinical symptoms, serum thyroxine and TRAb, thyroid ultrasound and orbital computed tomography were used. This receptor was taken from a man younger than 35 with Graves' hyperthyroidism. The chain combines TRBV12-3 or TRBV12-4 with TRBJ2-7, with TRBD2 matching over 13 bases. Sequencing was carried out using blood. The CDR3 region is CASRVGLAGAYEQYF. CDR3 bases: TGTGCCAGCAGAGTTGGACTAGCGGGAGCCTACGAGCAGTACTTC.